The 21 T cell receptor beta chains below were found in one sample sequenced in a study of blood T cell repertoires in COVID-19 (dated by TCRdb to between 2020 and 2021). Library generation was performed with the immunoSEQ multiplex PCR assay. Imported from immuneACCESS, the table was reduced by TCRdb to in-frame sequences with V and J called. These copies leave out some clones; in studies compared against another copy, an unresolved V gene accounts for under half, and the cause of the remainder is not known. The sample table holds 490,000 or so clones, of which about 85% were seen once. The ten largest clones capture approximately 8.3% of the sample. The specimen was PBMCs or T cells enriched from blood (not recorded which). Receptor source: an older woman who had recovered from COVID-19.

V and J are TRBV24-1 and TRBJ2-3; TRBD1 aligns across 8 bases. The CDR3 totals 16 residues. Germline V gene data show CDR1 as KGHDR and CDR2 as SFDVKD. Unmatched junction bases numbered 8, after V lost 5 bases and J lost 2 bases. This chain's CDR3 is CATSATGTGHTDTQYF. CDR3 DNA sequence: TGTGCCACCAGTGCCACCGGGACAGGACACACAGATACGCAGTATTTT.

This sequence joins TRBV7-8 and TRBJ2-3; D unresolved. V was pared by 8 bases and J by 2 bases, with 14 bases between. Germline CDR1 SGHVS, CDR2 FQNEAQ. This CDR3 is 14 amino acids long. The CDR3 DNA reads TGTGCCAGCCAGATCGACTCTGTCACAGATACGCAGTATTTT. Residues: CASQIDSVTDTQYF. The variable domain in full, completed from reference TRBV7-8 and TRBJ2-3, reads GAGVSQSPRYKVAKRGQDVALRCDPISGHVSLFWYQQALGQGPEFLTYFQNEAQLDKSGLPSDRFFAERPEGSVSTLKIQRTQQEDSAVYLCASQIDSVTDTQYFGPGTRLTVL.

This rearrangement joins TRBV4-1 to TRBJ1-4, with 8 bases aligning to TRBD1. V shed 7 bases, J shed 4 bases, and the junction held 2 bases outside the gene matches. The germline gives CDR1 MGHRA, CDR2 YSYEKL. The CDR3 spans 13 residues. In nucleotides, the CDR3 is TGCGCCAGCACCGACAGGGGTAATGAAAAACTGTTTTTT. Its translation: CASTDRGNEKLFF.

Many counts were recorded for this clone. The chain links TRBV5-1 to TRBJ2-7; maybe TRBD2 (6 bases). Germline CDR1 SGHRS, CDR2 YFSETQ. The length of the CDR3 is 14 residues. Trimming pared 0 bases from V and 7 bases from J, leaving 14 bases between. In DNA, the CDR3 is TGCGCCAGCAGCTTGGTGGGGGGACCGGAGGAGCAGTACGTC. Its translation is CASSLVGGPEEQYV.

This CDR3 reads CASSRQGVTEAFF. CDR3 sequence (DNA): TGTGCCAGCAGCCGACAGGGAGTCACTGAAGCTTTCTTT. The chain has TRBV14 and TRBJ1-1, with 7 bases fitting TRBD1. Trimming took 4 bases from V and 4 from J; bases not matched to a gene: 3. Germline assignment: CDR1 SGHDN and CDR2 FVKESK. This CDR3 comprises 13 residues.

The chain combines TRBV5-4 with TRBJ1-1, with 10 bases identical to TRBD1. The CDR3 loop spans 15 amino acids. The germline V gene encodes CDR1 SGHNT and CDR2 YYREEE (reference sequence). J lost 1 base, V lost 4 bases, and 4 bases had no gene match. The CDR3 DNA reads as TGTGCCAGCAGCAGCTGGACAGGGGGGAACACTGAAGCTTTCTTT. Residues: CASSSWTGGNTEAFF.

CDR3 DNA: TGTGCCAGCTCAGACTCCGGGACAGGGGGCAATGGCTACACCTTC. This codes for CASSDSGTGGNGYTF. The chain joins TRBV18 to TRBJ1-2, with 12 bases matching TRBD1. The length of the CDR3 is 15 residues. Germline V lookup: CDR1 KGHSH, CDR2 LQKENI. V gave up 5 bases and J gave up 6 bases; unmatched junction bases: 7.

About this clone: Other nucleotide sequences in the sample specify the same CDR3. The chain joins TRBV3-1 (or the pseudogene TRBV3-2) to TRBJ1-2, with 8 bases that match TRBD1. The CDR3 loop spans 14 amino acids. J gave up 2 bases and V 4 bases, and 3 bases lay outside the gene matches. Germline loops: CDR1 LGHDT, CDR2 YNNKEL (reference sequence). The CDR3 sequence: CASSPRTGNYGYTF. CDR3 sequence (DNA): TGTGCCAGCAGCCCCCGGACAGGGAACTATGGCTACACCTTC.

The rearrangement joins TRBV6-2 or TRBV6-3 to TRBJ1-3; tentatively, D is TRBD1 (6 bases). Germline V gene lookup returns CDR1 MNHEY and CDR2 SVGEGT. The CDR3 has 17 amino acids. The germline V and J ends were trimmed by 2 bases and 0 bases, with 14 bases remaining between them. In DNA, the CDR3 is TGTGCCAGCAGTTACGGGTCGACAGGACGCTCTGGAAACACCATATATTTT. This translates into CASSYGSTGRSGNTIYF.

The CDR3 DNA follows: TGTGCCAGAAGCTTAGGGGGATCTGGAAACACCATATATTTT. It codes for CARSLGGSGNTIYF. The rearrangement uses TRBV5-3 and TRBJ1-3; possible D gene TRBD1, 6 bases. TRBV5-3 belongs to the ORF category, with a function that is uncertain. V lost 2 bases to trimming and J lost 1 base, with 7 bases between them. The CDR3 spans 14 residues.

The chain links TRBV9 to TRBJ1-3, with D unclear. Between the trimmed V and J ends, which lost 7 bases and 6 bases, there was a span of 11 bases. CDR1 SGDLS and CDR2 YYNGEE come from the germline V gene. The CDR3 covers 12 residues. The DNA of the CDR3 is TGTGCCAGCGGCCGGGGAGTAAACACCATATATTTT. It is translated as CASGRGVNTIYF.

The V and J genes are TRBV4-2 and TRBJ2-7, with D maybe TRBD1 (5 bases). This CDR3 spans 13 amino acids. The germline gives CDR1 LGHNA, CDR2 YNFKEQ. The V and J ends lost 0 bases and 6 bases respectively, with 9 bases between them. The CDR3 sequence is CASSQDTGAEQYF. Here the CDR3 DNA reads TGTGCCAGCAGCCAAGATACAGGCGCCGAGCAGTACTTC.

The gene calls are TRBV2 and TRBJ1-2; TRBD1 aligns across 10 bases. Germline CDR1 and CDR2: SNHLY and FYNNEI. There are 14 residues in the CDR3. With V trimmed by 6 bases and J by 5 bases, 6 bases remained unmatched. This CDR3 is CASRGDRGGYGYTF. The CDR3 DNA follows: TGTGCCAGCAGAGGGGACAGGGGAGGGTATGGCTACACCTTC. Complete variable domain (other parts from reference TRBV2 and TRBJ1-2): EPEVTQTPSHQVTQMGQEVILRCVPISNHLYFYWYRQILGQKVEFLVSFYNNEISEKSEIFDDQFSVERPDGSNFTLKIRSTKLEDSAMYFCASRGDRGGYGYTFGSGTRLTVV.

This chain joins TRBV6-2 or TRBV6-3 and TRBJ2-2; TRBD2 might be the D (5 bases). CDR1 is MNHEY and CDR2 is SVGEGT in the germline V gene. This CDR3 contains 14 residues. Trimming left V 5 bases short and J 4 bases short, with 11 bases between. In nucleotides, the CDR3 is TGTGCCAGCAGTATCACTAGGTCCACCGGGGAGCTGTTTTTT. Encoded protein: CASSITRSTGELFF.

V and J are TRBV5-1 and TRBJ1-1, with 9 positions matching TRBD1. The CDR3 is made up of 15 amino acids. V shed 4 bases, J shed 8 bases, and the junction held 12 bases outside the gene matches. The germline V gene encodes CDR1 SGHRS and CDR2 YFSETQ. The CDR3 DNA reads TGCGCCAGCAGCCAGCGACAGGGGGGTTTTTTAGAAGCTTTCTTT. It specifies CASSQRQGGFLEAFF.

V is TRBV2 and J is TRBJ2-3; 9 bases align to TRBD2. Trimming removed 4 bases from V and 5 bases from J; junction bases left unmatched: 7. Germline V gives CDR1 SNHLY, CDR2 FYNNEI. The CDR3 contains 15 residues. The CDR3 region is CASSVSGGSIDTQYF. As DNA, the CDR3 is TGTGCCAGCAGTGTTAGCGGGGGTTCGATAGATACGCAGTATTTT.

The chain recombines TRBV6-5 with TRBJ1-6, with unresolved D. The CDR3 loop spans 14 amino acids. The germline gives CDR1 MNHEY, CDR2 SVGAGI. Deletions cut 2 bases from V and 7 bases from J, with 9 bases between. The DNA of the CDR3 is TGTGCCAGCAGTTACGCGGCTCAGAATTCACCCCTCCACTTT. Its protein product is CASSYAAQNSPLHF.

The chain links TRBV19 to TRBJ2-6; 8 bases map to TRBD1. Germline V CDR1 and CDR2: LNHDA, SQIVND (reference sequence). The CDR3 sequence is 16 residues long. The J segment lost 0 bases and the V segment lost 6 bases, leaving 4 bases of the junction unmatched. Here the CDR3 reads CASSRTGSSGANVLTF. CDR3 sequence (DNA): TGTGCCAGTAGCCGGACAGGGAGCTCTGGGGCCAACGTCCTGACTTTC.

The rearrangement joins TRBV24-1 to TRBJ2-7; a possible D gene is TRBD1 (7 bases). Germline assignment: CDR1 KGHDR and CDR2 SFDVKD. The V gene lost 6 bases and the J gene lost 2 bases, with 22 bases spanning the gap. The CDR3 consists of 17 residues. The CDR3 sequence: CATSLLGGQMSTYEQYV. The CDR3 DNA reads TGTGCCACCAGTCTCCTCGGGGGACAGATGTCTACCTACGAGCAGTACGTC.

The rearrangement links TRBV3-1 (or the pseudogene TRBV3-2) to TRBJ2-7, with unresolved D. Germline CDR1 and CDR2: LGHDT and YNNKEL (reference sequence). The CDR3 sequence is 15 residues long. The V end lost 4 bases, the J end lost 2 bases, and 15 bases lay between the germline ends. The CDR3 protein is CASSPPGKSPYEQYF. DNA of the CDR3: TGTGCCAGCAGCCCCCCTGGCAAGTCCCCCTACGAGCAGTACTTC.

This chain uses TRBV28 with TRBJ1-5, with a weak D call TRBD1 (6 bases). The CDR3 has 16 amino acids. V gave up 5 bases and J gave up 2 bases, with 16 bases separating them. CDR1 is MDHEN, CDR2 SYDVKM, per germline. The DNA of the CDR3 is TGTGCCAGCAGTCTAACCAATCCAGGGGGCAATCAGCCCCAGCATTTT. Protein sequence: CASSLTNPGGNQPQHF.